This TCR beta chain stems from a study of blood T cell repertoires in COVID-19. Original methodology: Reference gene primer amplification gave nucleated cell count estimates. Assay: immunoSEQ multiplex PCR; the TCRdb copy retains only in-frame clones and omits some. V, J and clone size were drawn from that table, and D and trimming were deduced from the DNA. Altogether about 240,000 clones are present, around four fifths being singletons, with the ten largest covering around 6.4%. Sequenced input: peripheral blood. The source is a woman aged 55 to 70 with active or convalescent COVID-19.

For the CDR3, the DNA is TGTGCCATCAGTGACTCAGGGCTAGCGGGGTACAATGAGCAGTTCTTC. Encoded protein: CAISDSGLAGYNEQFF. The chain carries TRBV10-3 and TRBJ2-1; 9 bases are shared with TRBD2. The CDR3 contains 16 residues. Unmatched junction bases numbered 7, after V lost 3 bases and J lost 4 bases. Germline-derived CDR1 and CDR2 are ENHRY and SYGVKD.